The T cell receptor (beta chain) under discussion was sequenced for a study of identical twins. This clonotype was seen more than once but under ten times. MiXCR, applied by TCRdb to the 5' RACE reads, yields one record per CDR3 protein. Of roughly 500,000 distinct CDR3 sequences in the sample, 22% were seen once. The CDR3 runs 13 residues. The V and J ends lost 3 bases and 4 bases respectively, with 6 bases between them. These data are also associated with another study on T cells expressing NK-cell markers. This second study notes: Within the sequenced cohort of eight donors, seven exhibited HCMV seropositivity and one was seronegative.

Sequencing was carried out using CD4+ T cells sorted from blood. V is TRBV12-3 or TRBV12-4 and J is TRBJ2-2; D remains unclear. This receptor was taken from a young woman in good health. In DNA, the CDR3 is TGTGCCAGCAGTTTTACACGCACCGGGGAGCTGTTTTTT. Its translation is CASSFTRTGELFF.